This T cell receptor (beta chain) was found in a study of long-term antiretroviral therapy in people with HIV. This CDR3 has 13 amino acids. V gave up 4 bases and J gave up 0 bases, with 3 bases separating them. In germline, CDR1 is SNHLY, CDR2 FYNNEI. Assay version v3.0 of immunoSEQ was used, and it was run at survey level. The repertoire was sequenced with immunoSEQ multiplex PCR; TCRdb's copy has only in-frame clones and lacks some. The table shows about 28,000 clones, with 93% occurring only once. The clonotype comes from a man aged 35 to 55 with HIV. This specimen consisted of unsorted PBMCs, obtained 6.2 years after starting antiretroviral therapy. This rearrangement joins TRBV2 to TRBJ2-2; the D is unclear. CDR3 protein: CASSAANTGELFF. The DNA for the CDR3 is TGTGCCAGCAGTGCCGCGAACACCGGGGAGCTGTTTTTT.